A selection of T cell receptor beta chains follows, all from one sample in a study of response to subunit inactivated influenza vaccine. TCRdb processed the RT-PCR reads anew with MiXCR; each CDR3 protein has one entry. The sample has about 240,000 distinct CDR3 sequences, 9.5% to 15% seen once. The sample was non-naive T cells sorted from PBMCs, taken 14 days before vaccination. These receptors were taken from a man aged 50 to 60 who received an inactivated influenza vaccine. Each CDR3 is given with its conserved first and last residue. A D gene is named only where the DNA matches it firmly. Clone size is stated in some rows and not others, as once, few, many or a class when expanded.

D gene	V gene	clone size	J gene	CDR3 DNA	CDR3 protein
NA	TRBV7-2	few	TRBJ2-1	TGTGCCAGCAGCTTAGTGGGCGGACGGGGTAATGAGCAGTTCTTC	CASSLVGGRGNEQFF
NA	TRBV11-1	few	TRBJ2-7	TGTGCCAGCAGCTTTGCGCAGGGGCCTTCCTACGAGCAGTACTTC	CASSFAQGPSYEQYF
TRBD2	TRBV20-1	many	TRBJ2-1	TGCAGTGCTAGATTCCCTGGGACTAGCGGCTCCTACAATGAGCAGTTCTTC	CSARFPGTSGSYNEQFF
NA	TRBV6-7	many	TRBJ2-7	TGTGCCAGCAGCCAACCCACCGTGAGCTCCTACGAGCAGTACTTC	CASSQPTVSSYEQYF
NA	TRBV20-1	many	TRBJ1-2	TGCAGTGTCTGGGGGTTGGGCTATGGCTACACCTTC	CSVWGLGYGYTF
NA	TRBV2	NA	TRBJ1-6	TGTGCCAGCACCGATTCCGGAGAGGTTCCCCACTTT	CASTDSGEVPHF
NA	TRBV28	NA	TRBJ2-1	TGTGCCAGCATCAGAGCCGGGTTGAGCTCCTACAATGAGCAGTTCTTC	CASIRAGLSSYNEQFF
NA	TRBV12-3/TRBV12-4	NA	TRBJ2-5	TGTACCTGCTGCTTAGGGGACACCATTAGGGCCCAAGAGACCCAGTACTTC	CTCCLGDTIRAQETQYF
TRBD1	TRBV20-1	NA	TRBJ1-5	TGCAGTGCACCGGCCTCGGGACAGGGCCGATTCAATCAGCCCCAGCATTTT	CSAPASGQGRFNQPQHF
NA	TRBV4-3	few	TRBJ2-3	TGCGCCAGCAGCCAAGTAGTACGCTCTAGCACAGATACGCAGTATTTT	CASSQVVRSSTDTQYF
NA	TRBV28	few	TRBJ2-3	TGTGCCAGCAAAAGACGCAGCACAGATACGCAGTATTTT	CASKRRSTDTQYF
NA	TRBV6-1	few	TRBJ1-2	TGTGCCAGCAGTGAAAGGGGGGTCAGCCGCTCCGTCGGCTACACCTTC	CASSERGVSRSVGYTF
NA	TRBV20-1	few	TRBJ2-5	TGCAGTGCTAGAGAGACAGAAGAAGAGACCCAGTACTTC	CSARETEEETQYF
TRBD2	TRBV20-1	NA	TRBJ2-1	TGCAGTGCTCGCCGGGGGGGCCTGAGTGAGCAGTTCTTC	CSARRGGLSEQFF
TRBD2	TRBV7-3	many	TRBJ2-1	TGTGCCAGCAGCTTACTCGGACTAGCGGGAGAGCAGTTCTTC	CASSLLGLAGEQFF
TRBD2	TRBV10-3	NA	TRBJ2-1	TGTGCCATCAGTGCCGGACTAGCGCCGGCTGAGCAGTTCTTC	CAISAGLAPAEQFF
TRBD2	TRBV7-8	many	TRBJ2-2	TGTGCCAGCAGCTTAATGGTTCCCGGGGGGGATATGGCCGGGGAGCTGTTTTTT	CASSLMVPGGDMAGELFF
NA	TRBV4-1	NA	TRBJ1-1	TGCGCCAGCAGCCAAGAGGGGGGCGTAGGCACTGAAGCTTTCTTT	CASSQEGGVGTEAFF
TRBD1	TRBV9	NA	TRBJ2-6	TGTGCCAGCAGCAAAGGACAGGGGCGTAGCTCTGGGGCCAACGTCCTGACTTTC	CASSKGQGRSSGANVLTF
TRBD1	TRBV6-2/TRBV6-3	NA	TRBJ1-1	TGTGCCAGCAGCGCCAACAGGGGAACTGAAGCTTTCTTT	CASSANRGTEAFF
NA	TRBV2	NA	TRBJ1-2	TGTGCCAGCGGGATGAACCAGGGACGCTATGGCTACACCTTC	CASGMNQGRYGYTF
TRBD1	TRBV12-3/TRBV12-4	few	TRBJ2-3	TGTGCCAGCATCCTGGACAGGAGCACAGATACGCAGTATTTT	CASILDRSTDTQYF
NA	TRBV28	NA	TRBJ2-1	TGTGCCAGCAGTTTATCCGACAGAATCTACAATGAGCAGTTCTTC	CASSLSDRIYNEQFF
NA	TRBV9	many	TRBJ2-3	TGTGCCAGCAGCGTAAACAGGAGTCCAGATACGCAGTATTTT	CASSVNRSPDTQYF
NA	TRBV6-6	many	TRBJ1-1	TGTGCCAGCAGTTACGACGGGAACACTGAAGCTTTCTTT	CASSYDGNTEAFF
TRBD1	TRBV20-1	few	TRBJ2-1	TGCAGTGCTGCCACCGGGACAGGGGCGGATGAGCAGTTCTTC	CSAATGTGADEQFF
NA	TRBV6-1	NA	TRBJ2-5	TGTGCCAGCAGCTCCGACTCTCGGAAGACCCAGTACTTC	CASSSDSRKTQYF
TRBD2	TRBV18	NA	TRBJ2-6	TGTGCCAGCTCACCATCGACGGGGGGCTCTGGGGCCAACGTCCTGACTTTC	CASSPSTGGSGANVLTF
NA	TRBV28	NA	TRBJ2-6	TGTGCCATGGGCCCCGGGCTCCTCTGCTGGGTCCTGACTTTC	CAMGPGLLCWVLTF
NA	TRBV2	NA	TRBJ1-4	TGTGCCAGCAGGCTGGGGAGTGAAAAACTGTTTTTT	CASRLGSEKLFF
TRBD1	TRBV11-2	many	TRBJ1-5	TGTGCCAGCAGCGCAAACCGGGACAGGGGGCGAAGTCAAAGCAATCAGCCCCAGCATTTT	CASSANRDRGRSQSNQPQHF
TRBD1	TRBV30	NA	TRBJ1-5	TGTGCCTGGGCCCGACAGGGCTGGCAGCCCCAGCATTTT	CAWARQGWQPQHF
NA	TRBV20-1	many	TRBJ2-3	TGCAGTGCCGCCCCTGGATACACAGATACGCAGTATTTT	CSAAPGYTDTQYF
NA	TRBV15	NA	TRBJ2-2	TGTGCCACCAGCAGAGATTTCACCACCGGGGAGCTGTTTTTT	CATSRDFTTGELFF
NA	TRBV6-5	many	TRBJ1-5	TGTGCCAGCAGTTACTCGGGGGGGGCTGGCAATCAGCCCCAGCATTTT	CASSYSGGAGNQPQHF
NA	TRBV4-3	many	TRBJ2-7	TGCGCCAGCAGCCATACGGGATCCGGGAACTACGAGCAGTACTTC	CASSHTGSGNYEQYF
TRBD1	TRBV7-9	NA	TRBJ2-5	TGTGCCAGCAGTAAACAGGGGATGGAGACCCAGTACTTC	CASSKQGMETQYF
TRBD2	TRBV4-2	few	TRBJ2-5	TGTGCCAGCAGTCAAAGCGGGGGCTCCGAGACCCAGTACTTC	CASSQSGGSETQYF
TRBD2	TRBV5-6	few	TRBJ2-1	TGTGCCAGCAGCAGGACTAGCGGGGCCTACAATGAGCAGTTCTTC	CASSRTSGAYNEQFF
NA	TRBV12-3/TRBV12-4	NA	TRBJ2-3	TGTGCCAGCAGTGGGACTTCCCCCCCCACAGATACGCAGTATTTT	CASSGTSPPTDTQYF
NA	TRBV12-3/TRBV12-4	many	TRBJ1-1	TGTGCCAGCAGACCGCCCGTTGGGGGTAGAACCACTGAAGCTTTCTTT	CASRPPVGGRTTEAFF
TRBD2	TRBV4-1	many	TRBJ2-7	TGCGCCAGCAGCCGGACTAGCGGGAAGACCTACGAGCAGTACTTC	CASSRTSGKTYEQYF
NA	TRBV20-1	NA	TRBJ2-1	TGCAGTGCTAGAGGAGGTAGGCGGCTTGACAATGAGCAGTTCTTC	CSARGGRRLDNEQFF
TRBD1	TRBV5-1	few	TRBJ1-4	TGCGCCAGCAGCTTTTCTCAGGGGGCAGAGACTAGACTGTTTTTT	CASSFSQGAETRLFF
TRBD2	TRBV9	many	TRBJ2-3	TGTGCCAGCAGCGTAGCGGCGGGGGGTGGGTCCGATACGCAGTATTTT	CASSVAAGGGSDTQYF
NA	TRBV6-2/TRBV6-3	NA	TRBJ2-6	TGTGCCAGCAGACTCCAGACAAGTGGGGCCAACGTCCTGACTTTC	CASRLQTSGANVLTF
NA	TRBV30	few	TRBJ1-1	TGTGCCTGGAGACGTATGGGGTCAGGAGAAGCTTTCTTT	CAWRRMGSGEAFF
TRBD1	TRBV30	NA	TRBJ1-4	TGTGCCTGGAACAGGGGGGGGCTAGATGAAAAACTGTTTTTT	CAWNRGGLDEKLFF
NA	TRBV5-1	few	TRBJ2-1	TGCGCCAGCAGTCCCATAACCGGGGCCAATGAGCAGTTCTTC	CASSPITGANEQFF
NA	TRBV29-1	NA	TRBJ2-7	TGCAGCGTTTCCGACTTAGCCTACGAGCAGTACTTC	CSVSDLAYEQYF
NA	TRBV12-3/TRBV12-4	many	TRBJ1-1	TGTGCCAGCAGTTTACAAGGGGCGGCCGCTGAAGCTTTCTTT	CASSLQGAAAEAFF
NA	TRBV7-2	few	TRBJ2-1	TGTGCCAGCAGCACCGGGCTTAATGAGCAGTTCTTC	CASSTGLNEQFF
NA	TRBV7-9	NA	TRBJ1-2	TGTGCCAGCAGCCCCCCGGGTCCCTCTGGCTACACCTTC	CASSPPGPSGYTF